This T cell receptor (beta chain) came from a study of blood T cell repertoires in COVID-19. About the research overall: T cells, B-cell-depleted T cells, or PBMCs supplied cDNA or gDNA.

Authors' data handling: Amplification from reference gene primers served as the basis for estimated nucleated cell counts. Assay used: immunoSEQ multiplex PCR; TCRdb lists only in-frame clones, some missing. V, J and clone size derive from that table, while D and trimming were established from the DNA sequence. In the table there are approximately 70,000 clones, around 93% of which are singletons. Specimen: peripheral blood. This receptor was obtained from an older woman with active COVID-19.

The CDR3, as DNA: TGTGCCAGCGTGGGGACAGGGGACGAAAAACTGTTTTTT. Its protein is CASVGTGDEKLFF. The rearrangement uses TRBV28 and TRBJ1-4, with 10 bases fitting TRBD1. CDR3 size: 13 residues. The J segment lost 8 bases and the V segment lost 8 bases, leaving 5 bases of the junction unmatched. Germline lookup yields CDR1 MDHEN and CDR2 SYDVKM. The entire variable domain, with the rest obtained from reference TRBV28 and TRBJ1-4, is as follows: DVKVTQSSRYLVKRTGEKVFLECVQDMDHENMFWYRQDPGLGLRLIYFSYDVKMKEKGDIPEGYSVSREKKERFSLILESASTNQTSMYLCASVGTGDEKLFFGSGTQLSVL.